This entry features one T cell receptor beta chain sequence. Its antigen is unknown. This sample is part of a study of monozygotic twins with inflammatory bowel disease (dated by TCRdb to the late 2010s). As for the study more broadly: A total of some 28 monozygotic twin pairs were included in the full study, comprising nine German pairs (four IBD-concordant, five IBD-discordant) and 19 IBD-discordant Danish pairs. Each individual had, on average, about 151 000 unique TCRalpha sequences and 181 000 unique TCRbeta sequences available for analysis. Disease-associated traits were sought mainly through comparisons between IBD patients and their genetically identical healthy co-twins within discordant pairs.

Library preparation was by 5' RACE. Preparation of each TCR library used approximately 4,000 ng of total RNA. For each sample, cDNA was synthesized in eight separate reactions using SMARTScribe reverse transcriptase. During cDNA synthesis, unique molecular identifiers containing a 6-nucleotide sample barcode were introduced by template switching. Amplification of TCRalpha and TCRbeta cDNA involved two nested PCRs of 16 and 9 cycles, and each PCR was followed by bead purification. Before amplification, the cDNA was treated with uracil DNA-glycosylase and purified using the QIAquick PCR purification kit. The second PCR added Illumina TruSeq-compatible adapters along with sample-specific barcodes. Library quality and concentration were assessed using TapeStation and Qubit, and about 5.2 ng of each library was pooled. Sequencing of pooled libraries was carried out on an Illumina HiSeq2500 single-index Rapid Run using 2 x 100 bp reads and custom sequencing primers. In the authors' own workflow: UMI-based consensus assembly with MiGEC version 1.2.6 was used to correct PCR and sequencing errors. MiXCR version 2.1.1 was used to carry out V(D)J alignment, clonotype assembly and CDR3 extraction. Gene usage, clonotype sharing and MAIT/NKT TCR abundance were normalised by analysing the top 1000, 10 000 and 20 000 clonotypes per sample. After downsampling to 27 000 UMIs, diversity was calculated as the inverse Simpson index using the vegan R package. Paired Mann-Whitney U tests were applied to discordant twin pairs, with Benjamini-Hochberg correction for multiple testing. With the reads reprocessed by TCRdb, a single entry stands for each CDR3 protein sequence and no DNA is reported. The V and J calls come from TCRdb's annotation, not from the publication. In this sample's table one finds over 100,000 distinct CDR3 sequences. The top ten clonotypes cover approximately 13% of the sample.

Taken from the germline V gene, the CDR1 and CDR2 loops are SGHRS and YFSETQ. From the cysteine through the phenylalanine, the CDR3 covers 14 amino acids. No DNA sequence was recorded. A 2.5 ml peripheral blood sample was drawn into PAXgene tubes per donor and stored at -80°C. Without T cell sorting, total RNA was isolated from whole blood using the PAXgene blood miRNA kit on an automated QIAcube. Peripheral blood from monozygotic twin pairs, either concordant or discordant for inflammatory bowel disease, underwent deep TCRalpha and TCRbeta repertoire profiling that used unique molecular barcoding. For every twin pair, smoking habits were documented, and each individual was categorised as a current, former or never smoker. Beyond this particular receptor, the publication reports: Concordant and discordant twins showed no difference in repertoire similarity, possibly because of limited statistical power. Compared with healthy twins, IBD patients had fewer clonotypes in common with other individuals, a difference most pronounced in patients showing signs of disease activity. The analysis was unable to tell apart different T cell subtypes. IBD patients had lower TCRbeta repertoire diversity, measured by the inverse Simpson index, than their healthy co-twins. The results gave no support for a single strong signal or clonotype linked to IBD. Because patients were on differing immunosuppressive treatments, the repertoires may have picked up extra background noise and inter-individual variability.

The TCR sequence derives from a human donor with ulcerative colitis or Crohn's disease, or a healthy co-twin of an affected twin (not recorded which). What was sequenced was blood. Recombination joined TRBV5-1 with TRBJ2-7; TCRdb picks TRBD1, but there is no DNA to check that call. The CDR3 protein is CASSLGGQESEQYF.